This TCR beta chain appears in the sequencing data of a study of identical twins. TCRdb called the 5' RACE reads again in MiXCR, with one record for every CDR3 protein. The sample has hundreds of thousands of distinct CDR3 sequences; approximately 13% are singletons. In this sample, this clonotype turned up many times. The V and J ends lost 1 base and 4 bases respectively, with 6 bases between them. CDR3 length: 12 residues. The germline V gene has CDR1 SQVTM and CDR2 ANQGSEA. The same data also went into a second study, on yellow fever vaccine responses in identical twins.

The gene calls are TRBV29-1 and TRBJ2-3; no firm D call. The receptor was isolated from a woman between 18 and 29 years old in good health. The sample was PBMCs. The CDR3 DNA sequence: TGCAGCGTTGAAGGGGTTGCAGATACGCAGTATTTT. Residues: CSVEGVADTQYF.